This is a list of T cell receptor beta chains from one sample in a study of tumor-infiltrating lymphocytes in primary liver carcinoma. TCRdb reprocessed the multiplex PCR reads via MiXCR and lists one record per CDR3 protein. The sample holds about 110,000 distinct CDR3 sequences, 82% seen once. Source material: liver tumor tissue from sampling region 3. These receptors were obtained from a middle-aged man with primary liver carcinoma and hepatitis B virus infection. The CDR3 runs from the conserved cysteine through the conserved F or W. The D gene is left open where the match is weak. Clone sizes are given selectively: once, few, many, or a class where the clone is expanded.

J | size | D | V | DNA | CDR3
TRBJ1-4 | . | . | TRBV12-3/TRBV12-4 | TGTACCAGCAGTTTAGCGGGAACTGACGAACTGTTTTTT | CTSSLAGTDELFF
TRBJ2-3 | once | TRBD2 | TRBV5-1 | TGCGCCAACAGCTTCGGGATAGCGGGAGAGGGCACAGATACGCAGTATTTT | CANSFGIAGEGTDTQYF
TRBJ2-5 | . | TRBD1 | TRBV5-5 | TGTGCCAGCAGCGGGACAGGGGAAGAGACCCAGTACTTC | CASSGTGEETQYF
TRBJ2-7 | . | . | TRBV6-5 | TGTGCCAGCAGTTACGGGGCGCCTTACAGGCAGTACTTC | CASSYGAPYRQYF
TRBJ1-2 | . | TRBD1 | TRBV11-2 | TGTGCCAGCAGCTTATATTGCGGGACAGGGAACTATGGCTACGCCTTC | CASSLYCGTGNYGYAF
TRBJ2-3 | . | . | TRBV11-3 | TGTGCCAGCAGCGGGAGCCCGGCAGGGGTGGATACGCAGTATTTT | CASSGSPAGVDTQYF
TRBJ2-2 | few | TRBD1 | TRBV6-1 | TGTGCCAGCAGGACAGGGGGTGGGGGAGCCAGGGAGCTGTTTTTT | CASRTGGGGARELFF
TRBJ2-5 | medium-sized | TRBD1 | TRBV4-2 | TGTGCCAGCAGCCAAGACGGGACAGGGGGCCAAGAGACCCAGTACTTC | CASSQDGTGGQETQYF
TRBJ2-7 | many | TRBD1 | TRBV30 | TGTGCCTGGAGTCGTTACTTGCGGGACAGGGGAAAGGAGCAGTACTTC | CAWSRYLRDRGKEQYF
TRBJ1-6 | few | . | TRBV4-3 | TGCGCCCGCACCACGGGCCGGGGCTCCTATAATTCACCCCTCCACTTT | CARTTGRGSYNSPLHF
TRBJ1-4 | . | TRBD1 | TRBV6-6 | TGTGCCAGCAGTTTCAGGAGAGGGGGCGATGAAAAACTGTTTTTT | CASSFRRGGDEKLFF
TRBJ2-1 | . | TRBD2 | TRBV29-1 | TGCAGGATTGATTCACTAGCGGGGAATTCCTACAATGAGCAGTTCTTC | CRIDSLAGNSYNEQFF
TRBJ1-2 | . | TRBD1 | TRBV12-3/TRBV12-4 | TGTGCAAGCAGGCGACAGGGAGTAAACTGTGGCTACACCTTC | CASRRQGVNCGYTF
TRBJ2-5 | once | TRBD2 | TRBV6-1 | TGTGCCAACATCCGGGGGGGGGCTCTCGCGGAGACCCAGTACTTC | CANIRGGALAETQYF
TRBJ1-6 | . | TRBD1 | TRBV11-2 | TGCGCCAGCAGCCGCGAGGACAGGGCCTATTCACCCTTCCACTTT | CASSREDRAYSPFHF
TRBJ2-7 | . | . | TRBV6-6 | TGTGTCGGCAGCACCCCGTTCGGCGAGCAGTACTTC | CVGSTPFGEQYF
TRBJ2-2 | . | . | TRBV5-4 | TGTGCCAGCAGCTGGGACCACTTCAACACCGGGGAGCTGTTTTTC | CASSWDHFNTGELFF
TRBJ1-2 | . | . | TRBV29-1 | TGCAGCGCAGGACAGTGCAACTATGGCTACATCTTC | CSAGQCNYGYIF
TRBJ2-5 | . | TRBD1 | TRBV5-4 | TGTGCCATCAGCTCCCCGACAGGGGAGGAGATCCAGTACTTC | CAISSPTGEEIQYF